This TCR beta chain comes out of a study of control samples from healthy donors and cancer patients (dated by TCRdb to 2019 to 2021). Library method: the immunoSEQ multiplex PCR assay. TCRdb stores this immuneACCESS table with in-frame sequences only. Part of the clones is absent; in the studies checked, under half of the shortfall reflects unresolved V genes, and no reason is known for the rest. This sample is represented by about 38,000 clones; about four fifths of them were singletons. The ten largest account for about a fifth of the sample. As to this clone: Its antigen has not been determined. No qualities accompany the bases; no much larger clone lies one base away.

Based on the germline V gene (reference sequence), the CDR1 and CDR2 sequences are GTSNPN and SVGIG. Between the V and J ends, shortened by 2 bases and 0 bases respectively, the junction contains 14 bases. From the cysteine up to the phenylalanine, the CDR3 has a length of 17 residues. Only the CDR3 DNA is retained, 51 bases long and in frame from the first base. Sequencing used PBMCs. The source is a woman aged 55-70 years with lung cancer. The sequence joins TRBV30 to TRBJ2-6; perhaps TRBD2 is the D gene, with 6 bases matching. The DNA sequence follows: TGTGCCTGGAGTCCACAACTCGGGGGCTCTGGGGCCAACGTCCTGACTTTC. It translates to CAWSPQLGGSGANVLTF. The reference TRBV30 and TRBJ2-6 proteins fill in what lies around the CDR3, so the full variable domain reads SQTIHQWPATLVQPVGSPLSLECTVEGTSNPNLYWYRQAAGRGLQLLFYSVGIGQISSEVPQNLSASRPQDRQFILSSKKLLLSDSGFYLCAWSPQLGGSGANVLTFGAGSRLTVL.